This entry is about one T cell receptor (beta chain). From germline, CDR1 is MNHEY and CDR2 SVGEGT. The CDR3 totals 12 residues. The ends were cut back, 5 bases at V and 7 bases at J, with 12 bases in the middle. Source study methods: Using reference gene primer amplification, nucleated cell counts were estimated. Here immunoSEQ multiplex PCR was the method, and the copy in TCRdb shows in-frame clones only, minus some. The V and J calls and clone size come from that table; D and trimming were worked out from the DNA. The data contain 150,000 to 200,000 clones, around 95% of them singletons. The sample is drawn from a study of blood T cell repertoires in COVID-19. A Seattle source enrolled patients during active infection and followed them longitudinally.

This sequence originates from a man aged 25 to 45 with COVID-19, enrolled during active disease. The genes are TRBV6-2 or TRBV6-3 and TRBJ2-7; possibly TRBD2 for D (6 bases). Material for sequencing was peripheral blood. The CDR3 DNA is TGTGCCAGCAGTCCCCTCGCGGGGGAGCAGTACTTC. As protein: CASSPLAGEQYF.